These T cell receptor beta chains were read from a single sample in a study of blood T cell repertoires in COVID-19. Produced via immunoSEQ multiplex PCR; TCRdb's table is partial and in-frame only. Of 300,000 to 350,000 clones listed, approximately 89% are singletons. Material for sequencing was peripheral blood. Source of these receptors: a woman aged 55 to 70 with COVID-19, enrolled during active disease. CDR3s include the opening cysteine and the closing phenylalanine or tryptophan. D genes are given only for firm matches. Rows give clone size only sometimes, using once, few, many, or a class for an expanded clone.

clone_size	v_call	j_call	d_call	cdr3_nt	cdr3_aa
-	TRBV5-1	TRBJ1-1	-	TGCGCCAGCAGCTTGGCCGGGGGGGATGAGGCTTTCTTT	CASSLAGGDEAFF
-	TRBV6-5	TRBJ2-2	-	TGTGCCAGCAGACAACCTGGAGGGGGGGGGCTGTTTTTT	CASRQPGGGGLFF
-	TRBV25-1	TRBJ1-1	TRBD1	TGTGCCAGCAGGAGAGGGGGCGGTGAAGCTTTCTTT	CASRRGGGEAFF
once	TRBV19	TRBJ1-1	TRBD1	TGTGCCAGTAGGTCGACAGGGTCCACTGAAGCTTTCTTT	CASRSTGSTEAFF
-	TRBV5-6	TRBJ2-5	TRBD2	TGTGCCAGCAGGTTAGGACTAGCGCATCAAGAGACCCAGTACTTC	CASRLGLAHQETQYF
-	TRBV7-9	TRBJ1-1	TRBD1	TGTGCCAGCAGCTTAGGGCCCCAGGGGGCAAGGCCTGAAGCTTTCTTT	CASSLGPQGARPEAFF
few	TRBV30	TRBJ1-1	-	TGTGCCTGGAGTGTACCTGGGGCCGGGAACACTGAAGCTTTCTTT	CAWSVPGAGNTEAFF
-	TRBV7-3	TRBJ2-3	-	TGTGCCAGCAGCTTAAGGGCTAGCACAGATACGCAGTATTTT	CASSLRASTDTQYF
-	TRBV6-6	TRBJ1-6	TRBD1	TGTGCCACCGACTTCGACAGGGGGAATTCACCCCTCCACTTT	CATDFDRGNSPLHF
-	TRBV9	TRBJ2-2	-	TGTGCCAGCAGCACTTTCGGGGGGCCGAACACCGGGGAGCTGTTTTTT	CASSTFGGPNTGELFF
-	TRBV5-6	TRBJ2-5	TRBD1	TGTGCCAGCAGCCTGACAGGGGAAGAGACCCAGTACTTC	CASSLTGEETQYF
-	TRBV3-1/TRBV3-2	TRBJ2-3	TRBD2	TGTGCCAGCAGCCAAGATTCTACGCGGGGGGCGAGGGATACGCAGTATTTT	CASSQDSTRGARDTQYF
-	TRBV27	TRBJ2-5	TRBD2	TGTGCCAGCAGGAGGGGACGGGGGGGGAGAGAGACCCAGTACTTC	CASRRGRGGRETQYF
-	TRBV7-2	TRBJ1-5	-	TGTGCCAGCAGCTTGGGGGGGCGGGGGCGAGTGGGCAATCAGCCCCAGCATTTT	CASSLGGRGRVGNQPQHF
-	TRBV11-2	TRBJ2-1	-	TGTGCCAGCAGCTTAGAACAGGGCCTAGGTACTCATGAGCAGTTCTTC	CASSLEQGLGTHEQFF
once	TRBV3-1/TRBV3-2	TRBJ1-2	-	TGTGCCAGCAGCGTACATAACAGGGAGCGCTACACCTTC	CASSVHNRERYTF
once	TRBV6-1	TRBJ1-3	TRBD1	TGTGCCAGCAGGGAAGCAGGGGGTTCTGGAAACACCATATATTTT	CASREAGGSGNTIYF
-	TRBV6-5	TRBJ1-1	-	TGTGCCAGCTTGGCACAGGTCAACACTGAAGCTTTCTTT	CASLAQVNTEAFF
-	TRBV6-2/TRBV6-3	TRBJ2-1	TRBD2	TGTGCCAGCAGACCTAGCGGGGGGGCTGATGAGCAGTTCTTC	CASRPSGGADEQFF
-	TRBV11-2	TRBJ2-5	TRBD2	TGTGCCAGCAGCGGCCGACTAGCGGACGAGACCCAGTACTTC	CASSGRLADETQYF
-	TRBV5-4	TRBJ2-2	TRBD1	TGTGCCAGCAGCCCCGCGACAGGGGTCGTCACCGGGGAGCTGTTTTTT	CASSPATGVVTGELFF
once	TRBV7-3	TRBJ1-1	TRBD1	TGTGCCAGCAGCTTAAGGGACAGGGCAGACACTGAAGCTTTCTTT	CASSLRDRADTEAFF
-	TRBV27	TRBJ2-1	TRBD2	TGTGCCAGCAGTTCAAAAATAGCGGGGGGGCTCAGCATGGGCTTCAATGAGCAGTTCTTC	CASSSKIAGGLSMGFNEQFF
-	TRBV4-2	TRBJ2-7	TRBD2	TGTGCCAGCAGCCAACCCACTAGCGGGGGGCCATACGAGCAGTACTTC	CASSQPTSGGPYEQYF
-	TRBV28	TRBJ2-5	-	TGTGCCAGCAGTTTCGGTTCGGACAAACTAGAGACCCAGTACTTC	CASSFGSDKLETQYF
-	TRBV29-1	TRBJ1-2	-	TGCAGCGTTGTTGGCCAGTTTTATGGCTACACCTTC	CSVVGQFYGYTF
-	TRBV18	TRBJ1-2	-	TGTGCCAGCTCAGCGGGGACGGTCGACTATGGCTACACCTTC	CASSAGTVDYGYTF
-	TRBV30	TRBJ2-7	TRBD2	TGTGCCTGGAATGCGGCTAGCGGGGGGTACCGGGAGCAGTACTTC	CAWNAASGGYREQYF
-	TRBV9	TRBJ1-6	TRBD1	TGTGCCAGCAGCGCTAAGACAGGGACTTCACCCCTCCACTTT	CASSAKTGTSPLHF
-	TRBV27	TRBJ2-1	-	TGTGCCAGCAGAAGCCAGGGTTTCTCCTACAATGAGCAGTTCTTC	CASRSQGFSYNEQFF
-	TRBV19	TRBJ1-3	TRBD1	TGTGCCAGTAGTAAGGGACAGGGGACTGGAAACACCATATATTTT	CASSKGQGTGNTIYF
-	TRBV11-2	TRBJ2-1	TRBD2	TGTGCCAGCAGCCCTAAGCCTAGCGGGATCGGTGAGCAGTTCTTC	CASSPKPSGIGEQFF
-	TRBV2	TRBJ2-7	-	TGTGCCAGCGGTTCGTGGGGGGGCCTTTACGAGCAGTACTTC	CASGSWGGLYEQYF
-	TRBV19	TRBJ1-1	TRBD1	TGTGCCAGTAGTTTGTCGGGACAGCCGAGGATTGAAGCTTTCTTT	CASSLSGQPRIEAFF
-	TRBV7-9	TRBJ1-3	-	TGTGCCAGCAGCTTCGACATCATCTCTGGAAACACCATATATTTT	CASSFDIISGNTIYF